This TCR beta chain stems from a study of human T cells and chemical hapten exposure (dated by TCRdb to the early 2020s). Background for the entire study: For sensitization, 2% DPC in acetone was applied to a roughly 2 cm by roughly 2 cm area of upper inner arm skin. Patients additionally received weekly therapeutic DPC doses to the scalp throughout the approximately 25-week study period. Patch testing was performed on the upper back with Finn chambers containing 0.01% DPC, and the patch tests were scored after 6 days according to International Contact Dermatitis Research Group standards. The patient cohort, mostly female, included alopecia areata with under or over 50% scalp involvement, alopecia totalis and alopecia universalis. The libraries were sequenced as a pool, and the TCR yield per sample differed mostly because of small variations in library volumes within the pool. The study tracked peripheral blood TCR repertoire changes in vivo during primary and secondary sensitization to the hapten diphenylcyclopropenone (DPC) in alopecia patients. Blood samples were taken from patients before sensitization (week 0) and at 2, 6 and about 24 weeks after DPC sensitization. For TCR sequencing, blood came from some 31 alopecia patients at anywhere from one to four time points (pre-sensitization, 2, 6 and 24 weeks). What the authors observed across the whole study: Expanded TCRs formed significantly more large CDR3 similarity clusters than pre-sensitization or healthy control sets, consistent with antigen-driven responses. Alopecia, a presumed autoimmune disease, was present in all patients, so the immune response of the patients might differ from that of healthy individuals. DPC sensitization did not change the number of TCRs with a frequency above 1 in 1000, and there was no evidence of changes in global repertoire structure. After repeated subsampling, the strength of the expansion versus patch-test correlation and the threshold at which it became significant changed. The number of PT1 expanded TCRs positively correlated with patch test score, significant at thresholds 8, 16 and 32 but not 4.

Only a few counts were recorded for this clonotype. The antigen it binds to is not known. No much larger clone exists at a distance of one base, and base qualities are not known. The sample's time point label is to be understood as: patch test 1, 2 weeks after DPC sensitization. The treatment or condition label corresponds to: therapeutic diphenylcyclopropenone sensitization with weekly scalp DPC. Blood at each patch-test visit was drawn before the patch test was applied. Patients were considered eligible if aged 18 to 70, diagnosed with alopecia and deemed suitable for DPC therapy, and patients were excluded if pregnant. Total RNA was extracted from unfractionated whole blood collected in Tempus Blood RNA tubes. The CDR3 goes from the cysteine to the phenylalanine over 17 residues. Of all the DNA, just the CDR3 is kept, 51 bases in frame from base 1. V sheds 7 bases and J sheds 3 bases, leaving 24 bases between their ends. The germline V gene specifies SGHVS as CDR1 and FQNEAQ as CDR2.

Receptor amplification or capture employed RACE. Instrument on record: NextSeq 500. During library preparation, unique molecular identifiers were attached to individual cDNA molecules so that TCRs could be counted quantitatively and reproducibly. From each blood RNA sample, both TCR alpha and TCR beta chains were sequenced. Processing in the source paper ran as follows. A median of about 87,000 TCRs per sample was observed, with a range of 23,224 to 690,600. The Decombinator software suite was used to annotate V, J and CDR3 in the TCR reads. To make PS versus PT1 abundance plots, every sample was subsampled to the same number of TCRs (28,000). Expanded TCRs were defined as absent before sensitization and observed at least eight times at the 2-week time point. The public sequencing data were trimmed at Q25 with fastp and processed into clonotypes with MiXCR by TCRdb, which kept only in-frame beta chains. One record per CDR3 amino acid sequence lists the most common genes and DNA. The V and J calls reflect TCRdb's pipeline rather than the authors' work. Recorded for this sample are approximately 340,000 distinct CDR3 sequences; under 9% of them occurred a single time. The ten largest clonotypes hold approximately 8.9% of the sample.

Source: whole blood, taken in connection with sensitization to the hapten diphenylcyclopropenone (DPC). This chain joins TRBV7-8 to TRBJ2-5; TRBD2 is a weak D gene call, 5 bases matching. The sequence was collected from a woman aged 18-29 years with alopecia areata. Some clones in this sample may be carry-over from other donors' samples. CDR3 protein: CASNLLTPGWSEETQYF. The DNA sequence reads TGTGCCAGCAACCTACTTACTCCGGGGTGGTCAGAAGAGACCCAGTACTTC.